This T cell receptor (beta chain) was documented in a study of T-cell reconstitution after alpha-beta-depleted transplantation in children. V was clipped by 7 bases and J by 5 bases, with 14 bases between them. There are 13 residues in the CDR3. Unique molecular identifiers featured in how the TCRbeta library was prepared. TCRdb called the PCR reads again in MiXCR, with one record for every CDR3 protein. The repertoire consists of around 600,000 distinct CDR3 sequences, with approximately 22% occurring once and the leading ten covering over 12%. Study conclusions and caveats: As was reported, about two months after transplant, alpha-beta T cells came from several hundred expanded graft clones. Newly generated T cells supplied most T-cell counts and diversity one year post-transplant. The origin of high day-60 TCRbeta diversity in some patients lay in surviving recipient T cells and thymic progenitors.

Turning to this clonotype: The target antigen is unknown.

The rearrangement links TRBV12-3 or TRBV12-4 to TRBJ1-2; a possible D gene is TRBD1 (5 bases). The sequence derives from a boy younger than two who had a stem cell transplant for acute myeloid leukemia, so the T cells may come from the graft donor. Sequencing was performed on PBMCs, mostly from graft donor cells, taken 360 days after TCRalphabeta/CD19-depleted stem cell transplant. The DNA for the CDR3 is TGTGCCAGCACCCCACGGACACCTTATGGCTACACCTTC. The encoded protein is CASTPRTPYGYTF.